A single sample is the source of the 15 T cell receptor beta chains below, sequenced in a study of T cell responses to AZD1222 COVID-19 vaccine. Produced via immunoSEQ multiplex PCR; TCRdb's table is partial and in-frame only. The sample carries about 60,000 clones, 84% recorded once. Sequencing was performed on peripheral blood, taken on day 0 of AZD1222 vaccination. The source is an adult in good health.

The V and J genes are TRBV30 and TRBJ1-1; D possibly corresponds to TRBD1 (5 bases). V was shortened by 2 bases and J by 3 bases, with 31 bases between the two germline ends. Germline loops: CDR1 GTSNPN, CDR2 SVGIG (reference sequence). The CDR3 is made up of 20 amino acids. CDR3: CAWSLFSGALLRHRDTEAFF. CDR3 DNA: TGTGCCTGGAGTTTGTTCTCCGGGGCTCTTCTCCGTCATAGGGACACTGAAGCTTTCTTT. The complete variable domain, with remaining parts taken from reference TRBV30 and TRBJ1-1, reads SQTIHQWPATLVQPVGSPLSLECTVEGTSNPNLYWYRQAAGRGLQLLFYSVGIGQISSEVPQNLSASRPQDRQFILSSKKLLLSDSGFYLCAWSLFSGALLRHRDTEAFFGQGTRLTVV.

Only one count was recorded for this clone. This rearrangement joins TRBV5-1 to TRBJ2-1, with D perhaps matching TRBD1 (5 bases). Germline values: CDR1 SGHRS, CDR2 YFSETQ. Trimming removed 6 bases at V and 6 bases at J, with 19 bases between. This CDR3 is built from 15 residues. Here the CDR3 reads CASKPDTHIANEQFF. In nucleotides, the CDR3 is TGCGCCAGCAAACCGGACACCCACATTGCCAATGAGCAGTTCTTC.

The CDR3 DNA reads TGTGCCAGCAGCGTAGTAGGGGCCTATGGCTACACCTTC. Protein: CASSVVGAYGYTF. The V gene is TRBV9, the J gene TRBJ1-2, with D possibly matching TRBD1 (5 bases). Trimming shortened V by 0 bases and J by 4 bases, and 7 bases separated the two germline ends. The CDR3 totals 13 residues. Germline lookup yields CDR1 SGDLS and CDR2 YYNGEE.

The CDR3 spells CASSYPNEGLAGVQETQYF. Here the CDR3 DNA reads TGTGCCAGCAGTTACCCCAACGAGGGGCTAGCGGGGGTTCAAGAGACCCAGTACTTC. This chain joins TRBV6-2 or TRBV6-3 and TRBJ2-5; 10 bases align to TRBD2. The CDR3 has 19 residues. Germline V lookup: CDR1 MNHEY, CDR2 SVGEGT. The trim removed 2 bases at V and 2 bases at J, leaving 14 bases unmatched.

The chain uses TRBV3-1 (or the pseudogene TRBV3-2) and TRBJ2-7, with D tentatively TRBD1 (5 bases). The V and J ends lost 1 base and 3 bases respectively, with 13 bases between them. CDR3 length: 15 residues. Germline CDR1 reads LGHDT; CDR2 reads YNNKEL (reference sequence). CDR3 amino acids: CASSQVGRDCYEQYF. The CDR3 nucleotides read TGTGCCAGCAGCCAAGTCGGCAGGGATTGCTACGAGCAGTACTTC.

This chain joins TRBV9 and TRBJ1-4, with 7 bases fitting TRBD1. Germline values: CDR1 SGDLS, CDR2 YYNGEE. The CDR3 runs 14 residues. Losses at the gene ends were 0 bases for V and 6 bases for J; bases not matched to a gene: 2. For the CDR3, the DNA is TGTGCCAGCAGCGTAGTTGGGACAGATGAAAAACTGTTTTTT. Protein product: CASSVVGTDEKLFF.

The sample holds one count of this clone. In DNA form, the CDR3 reads TGTGCCTGGAGACAGGGGCGGGGTGGCTACACCTTC. Amino acid sequence: CAWRQGRGGYTF. The V gene is TRBV30, the J gene TRBJ1-2, with 7 bases aligning to TRBD1. The CDR3 is 12 residues long. J gave up 7 bases and V 3 bases, and 5 bases lay outside the gene matches. Per germline, CDR1 GTSNPN and CDR2 SVGIG (reference sequence).

The gene calls are TRBV27 and TRBJ1-2; the match to TRBD1 covers 7 bases. V lost 4 bases to trimming and J lost 8 bases; unmatched junction nucleotides: 4. CDR1 and CDR2 from the germline V gene are MNHEY and SMNVEV (reference sequence). The CDR3 has 12 amino acids. The CDR3 coding sequence is TGTGCCAGCAGTTCTGACAGGGTCGGCTACACCTTC. The encoded protein is CASSSDRVGYTF.

The rearrangement links TRBV18 to TRBJ1-1; no clear D. The ends were cut back, 2 bases at V and 0 bases at J, with 13 bases in the middle. Germline CDR1 reads KGHSH; CDR2 reads LQKENI. The CDR3 consists of 16 residues. CDR3 in amino acids: CASSPTTVTLNTEAFF. For the CDR3, the DNA is TGTGCCAGCTCACCAACTACGGTCACCCTGAACACTGAAGCTTTCTTT.

This clone was observed a few times. The rearrangement joins TRBV7-8 to TRBJ1-6; D gene unclear. V lost 5 bases and J lost 7, with 18 bases in between. The CDR3 is 16 amino acids. Germline V lookup: CDR1 SGHVS, CDR2 FQNEAQ. CDR3 sequence reads: CASSLQTSTRNSPLHF. The CDR3 DNA reads TGTGCCAGCAGCCTACAAACGTCCACCCGGAATTCACCCCTCCACTTT.

The chain has TRBV7-7 and TRBJ2-1; possibly TRBD1 or TRBD2 for D (5 bases each). Trimming removed 0 bases at V and 7 bases at J, with 13 bases between. The germline gives CDR1 SSHAT, CDR2 FNYEAQ (reference sequence). The CDR3 runs to 15 residues. CDR3 sequence reads: CASSLARGSLNEQFF. The CDR3 bases are TGTGCCAGCAGCTTAGCGAGGGGCTCATTGAATGAGCAGTTCTTC.

This clone was seen just once. V usage is TRBV6-2 or TRBV6-3 and J usage is TRBJ2-3; D is undetermined. V lost 2 bases to trimming and J lost 1 base, with 4 bases between them. This CDR3 contains 13 residues. In germline, CDR1 is MNHEY, CDR2 SVGEGT. In DNA form, the CDR3 reads TGTGCCAGCAGTTACAGAGGCACAGATACGCAGTATTTT. Translated: CASSYRGTDTQYF.

The CDR3 sequence: CASSSQRWGDNQPQHF. The CDR3 DNA follows: TGTGCCAGCAGTTCGCAAAGGTGGGGGGACAATCAGCCCCAGCATTTT. This chain joins TRBV27 and TRBJ1-5; D is possibly TRBD1 (5 bases). V lost 4 bases and J lost 3, with 16 bases in between. This CDR3 is 16 amino acids long. CDR1 and CDR2 from the germline V gene are MNHEY and SMNVEV (reference sequence).

The chain employs TRBV2 and TRBJ1-2; 7 positions agree with TRBD1. Germline V gene sequence: CDR1 SNHLY, CDR2 FYNNEI. The CDR3 has 15 amino acids. The V segment lost 2 bases and the J segment 4 bases; nucleotides outside the gene matches: 7. CDR3 sequence reads: CASSESWDSPYGYTF. CDR3 in DNA: TGTGCCAGCAGTGAAAGTTGGGACAGTCCCTATGGCTACACCTTC.

The rearrangement links TRBV6-5 to TRBJ1-1; 8 positions agree with TRBD1. V shed 8 bases, J shed 0 bases, and the junction held 8 bases outside the gene matches. The CDR3 is 15 residues long. In germline, CDR1 is MNHEY, CDR2 SVGAGI. The CDR3 sequence is CASFDRGDVNTEAFF. CDR3 sequence (DNA): TGTGCCAGCTTCGACAGGGGCGACGTGAACACTGAAGCTTTCTTT.